The sequence of this T cell receptor beta chain was determined in a study of blood T cell repertoires in COVID-19. Across the whole study: COVID-19 samples collected from the United States, Italy and Spain covered acute and convalescent phases. Sources were T cells, B-cell-depleted T cells, or PBMCs; the material itself was cDNA or gDNA.

Authors' processing steps: Estimated nucleated cell counts came from reference gene primer amplification. The assay was immunoSEQ multiplex PCR, and TCRdb's table has in-frame clones only and misses some. The DNA was the basis for D and trimming; V, J and clone size are from that table. The sample contains 200,000 or so clones, approximately 84% of which appear only once. The germline V gene has CDR1 SGHTA and CDR2 FQGNSA. The CDR3 covers 14 residues. V gave up 3 bases and J gave up 3 bases; unmatched junction bases: 0. The clonotype originates from a young woman who had recovered from COVID-19. Sequenced material: peripheral blood. V gene TRBV7-2 combines with J gene TRBJ1-3; 9 bases fit TRBD1. The CDR3 DNA is TGTGCCAGCAGCTTGACAGGGGGTGGAAACACCATATATTTT. Translation: CASSLTGGGNTIYF.